This T cell receptor (beta chain) came from a study of identical twins. Through template switching, a universal primer site was introduced, and the cDNA contained unique molecular identifiers. TCRdb re-analysed the 5' RACE reads in MiXCR, keeping a single row per CDR3 protein. The sample lists more than 600,000 distinct CDR3 sequences, roughly 20% occurring once. This CDR3 has 14 amino acids. Germline loops: CDR1 DFQATT, CDR2 SNEGSKA (reference sequence). The germline V and J ends were trimmed by 0 bases and 8 bases, with 16 bases remaining between them. This same sample was also part of a study on T cells expressing NK-cell markers.

This TCR was recovered from a woman aged 18-29 years in good health. The chain combines TRBV20-1 with TRBJ1-2; D might be TRBD1 (6 bases). Sequenced: PBMCs. This CDR3 is CSARDMVVGGGYTF. As DNA, the CDR3 is TGCAGTGCTAGAGATATGGTGGTCGGGGGCGGCTACACCTTC.